This TCR beta chain was captured in a study of blood T cell repertoires in COVID-19. Turning to the study itself: The analysed material was cDNA or gDNA that came from T cells, B-cell-depleted T cells, or PBMCs.

A Seattle source enrolled patients during active infection and followed them longitudinally. Methods used by the authors: Amplification from reference gene primers served as the basis for estimated nucleated cell counts. Profiled with immunoSEQ multiplex PCR; TCRdb holds only in-frame clones, not every one. That table supplies the V and J calls and clone size; D and trimming were determined from the DNA. The sample contains roughly 180,000 clones, around 84% of which appear only once. This TCR was recovered from a woman between 50 and 59 years old with COVID-19, enrolled during active disease. Sequencing input: peripheral blood.

The CDR3 sequence is CATSETGTSTPGDTQYF. The CDR3 bases are TGTGCCACCAGTGAAACCGGGACAAGTACCCCCGGAGATACGCAGTATTTT. V usage is TRBV24-1 and J usage is TRBJ2-3, with D possibly being TRBD1 (6 bases). The CDR3 loop spans 17 amino acids. Germline values: CDR1 KGHDR, CDR2 SFDVKD. Deletions cut 4 bases from V and 5 bases from J, with 21 bases between.